This TCR beta chain was documented in a study of CD4+ T cells in melanoma. To note about this clone: Its antigen is not identified.

Method: immunoSEQ multiplex PCR; TCRdb's copy keeps in-frame clones and lacks some. The sample has over 100,000 clones, roughly 90% seen once. The CDR3 has 18 residues. Germline V gene data show CDR1 as MGHRA and CDR2 as YSYEKL. V was cut by 0 bases and J by 2 bases, with 19 bases left in between. Regarding the study as a whole: CD8+ T cell, macrophage and B cell function reportedly correlated with neoantigen-specific CD4+ T cells.

The origin of this receptor is a human donor with melanoma. Sequenced input: peripheral blood. The chain uses TRBV4-1 and TRBJ1-1; tentatively, D is TRBD1 (6 bases). CDR3 region: CASSQESRGGGFNTEAFF. As DNA, the CDR3 is TGCGCCAGCAGCCAAGAATCCCGCGGAGGGGGATTCAACACTGAAGCTTTCTTT.